Given below is one T cell receptor (beta chain) in context. Produced via immunoSEQ multiplex PCR; TCRdb's table is partial and in-frame only. The data contain 700,000 to 750,000 clones, around 85% of them seen just once; the ten biggest clones take up 0.008% to 0.011%. The data are from a study of shared T cell receptors in the human thymus. Germline V gene data show CDR1 as SGHVS and CDR2 as FQNEAQ. The length of the CDR3 is 19 residues. Deletions cut 5 bases from V and 7 bases from J, with 27 bases between. The same specimen was also included in a second study, on human thymus T cells. That source reports: Resections that were taken during corrective heart surgery supplied the thymus tissue.

The sequenced sample consisted of thymocytes. The source is a girl under three years old with a congenital heart defect. The chain carries TRBV7-8 and TRBJ1-6, with a tentative D call TRBD1 (6 bases). CDR3 bases: TGTGCCAGCAGCCCACTAGGGGGAGGGGATCCTAAAACGAATTCACCCCTCCACTTT. Amino acid sequence: CASSPLGGGDPKTNSPLHF.